What follows are 31 T cell receptor beta chains derived from one specimen sequenced in a study of blood T cell repertoires in COVID-19. Assay used: immunoSEQ multiplex PCR; TCRdb lists only in-frame clones, some missing. The data show about 250,000 clones, with about 86% seen just once and roughly 10% held by the top ten. The sequenced material came from peripheral blood. These receptors all stem from a man at least 80 years old with acute or convalescent COVID-19.

The V gene is TRBV18, the J gene TRBJ1-6, with D possibly matching TRBD1 (5 bases). Trimming removed 1 base from V and 7 bases from J, with 14 bases in between. CDR1 and CDR2 (germline): KGHSH, LQKENI. The length of the CDR3 is 16 residues. The CDR3: CASSPRITRENSPLHF. Written as DNA, the CDR3 is TGTGCCAGCTCACCACGTATCACCAGGGAAAATTCACCCCTCCACTTT.

The chain is built from TRBV3-1 (or the pseudogene TRBV3-2) and TRBJ1-5, with TRBD1 matching over 8 bases. V was clipped by 3 bases and J by 4 bases; unmatched bases: 5. CDR3 length: 15 residues. Germline lookup yields CDR1 LGHDT and CDR2 YNNKEL (reference sequence). CDR3 DNA sequence: TGTGCCAGCAGCCAGGGGACAGGCAGAAATCAGCCCCAGCATTTT. It codes for CASSQGTGRNQPQHF.

This chain links TRBV28 with TRBJ1-3; D is unclear. Trimming removed 1 base at V and 1 base at J, with 11 bases between. This CDR3 spans 16 amino acids. Per germline, CDR1 MDHEN and CDR2 SYDVKM. The CDR3 spells CASSLSGSVSGNTIYF. As DNA, the CDR3 is TGTGCCAGCAGTTTATCGGGATCTGTATCTGGAAACACCATATATTTT.

The chain joins TRBV2 to TRBJ1-6, with a tentative D call TRBD1 (6 bases). Trimming removed 6 bases from V and 9 bases from J, with 15 bases in between. Germline assignment: CDR1 SNHLY and CDR2 FYNNEI. This CDR3 spans 14 amino acids. CDR3 protein: CASRSDRLSSPLHF. The CDR3, as DNA: TGTGCCAGCAGGTCGGACAGATTGTCTTCACCCCTCCACTTT. Full variable domain (remainder filled in from reference TRBV2 and TRBJ1-6): EPEVTQTPSHQVTQMGQEVILRCVPISNHLYFYWYRQILGQKVEFLVSFYNNEISEKSEIFDDQFSVERPDGSNFTLKIRSTKLEDSAMYFCASRSDRLSSPLHFGNGTRLTVT.

This chain's CDR3 is CSVEGLAGGGTLYEQYF. The DNA of the CDR3 is TGCAGCGTTGAAGGACTAGCGGGAGGCGGAACCCTCTACGAGCAGTACTTC. The V call is TRBV29-1, the J call TRBJ2-7; 13 bases fit TRBD2. The ends lost 1 base at V and 3 bases at J; junction bases unmatched: 9. This CDR3 is 17 amino acids long. Germline loops: CDR1 SQVTM, CDR2 ANQGSEA.

In its sample, this clone was seen once. V and J are TRBV28 and TRBJ1-6; TRBD1 might be the D (6 bases). CDR1 MDHEN and CDR2 SYDVKM come from the germline V gene. The V and J ends lost 10 bases and 8 bases respectively, with 18 bases between them. This CDR3 is 14 amino acids long. The CDR3 DNA reads TGTGCCACTGGAGGGAGGGGGGTATATTCACCCCTCCACTTT. Protein product: CATGGRGVYSPLHF.

V gene TRBV7-9 combines with J gene TRBJ2-7; 11 bases match TRBD2. The germline gives CDR1 SEHNR, CDR2 FQNEAQ (reference sequence). The CDR3 is 14 amino acids. The J segment lost 6 bases and the V segment lost 5 bases, leaving 6 bases of the junction unmatched. The CDR3 loop is CASSPTGTSGEQYF. For the CDR3, the DNA is TGTGCCAGCAGCCCAACCGGGACTAGCGGCGAGCAGTACTTC.

V and J are TRBV10-3 and TRBJ1-1; possibly TRBD1 for D (5 bases). V lost 11 bases, J lost 4 bases, and 23 bases lay in between. This CDR3 is built from 15 residues. Looked up from germline, CDR1 is ENHRY and CDR2 is SYGVKD. The CDR3, as DNA: TGTGCCTCGGGACCCGGAACCGGGGGGGTCACTGAAGCTTTCTTT. Its translation: CASGPGTGGVTEAFF.

The chain joins TRBV18 to TRBJ1-4; no definite D call. V was pared by 5 bases and J by 0 bases, with 10 bases between. The CDR3 runs to 15 residues. CDR1 and CDR2 (germline): KGHSH, LQKENI. This CDR3 is CASSSYSATNEKLFF. CDR3 nucleotides: TGTGCCAGCTCAAGCTACAGTGCAACTAATGAAAAACTGTTTTTT.

The CDR3 protein is CAWTPGSSPYEQYF. CDR3 DNA sequence: TGTGCCTGGACCCCGGGTTCGTCCCCCTACGAGCAGTACTTC. V gene TRBV30 combines with J gene TRBJ2-7; D is unclear. The germline V and J ends were trimmed by 4 bases and 2 bases, with 15 bases remaining between them. The CDR3 has 14 residues. The germline V gene has CDR1 GTSNPN and CDR2 SVGIG (reference sequence).

This clone has a single count. This sequence joins TRBV20-1 and TRBJ1-5; 7 bases are shared with TRBD1. V lost 2 bases and J lost 12; bases outside the gene matches: 4. CDR3 length equals 11 residues. CDR1 is DFQATT, CDR2 SNEGSKA, per germline (reference sequence). The CDR3 spells CSARSRGFQHF. CDR3 DNA sequence: TGCAGTGCTAGAAGCAGGGGGTTCCAGCATTTT.

This rearrangement joins TRBV10-2 to TRBJ2-7; 11 bases line up with TRBD1. Germline CDR1 and CDR2: WSHSY and SAAADI. Trimming removed 6 bases from V and 3 bases from J; junction bases left unmatched: 13. The CDR3 has 17 residues. CDR3 DNA sequence: TGCGCCAGCAGGGAGGCTCCGGGACAGGGGGTTCTCTACGAGCAGTACTTC. Translating gives CASREAPGQGVLYEQYF.

J is TRBJ2-2 and V is TRBV30, with a weak D call TRBD1 (5 bases). Trimming took off 0 bases at V and 5 bases at J, with 13 bases between the two ends. This CDR3 has 15 residues. Germline V gene sequence: CDR1 GTSNPN, CDR2 SVGIG (reference sequence). The CDR3 here is CAWSVLQVGTGELFF. The CDR3 DNA reads as TGTGCCTGGAGTGTACTACAGGTCGGAACCGGGGAGCTGTTTTTT.

V gene TRBV5-1 combines with J gene TRBJ2-3, with TRBD2 matching 8 bases. The CDR3 length is 15 residues. Germline V gives CDR1 SGHRS, CDR2 YFSETQ. Trimming took 0 bases from V and 1 from J; bases not matched to a gene: 1. The CDR3 region is CASSLEAGGTDTQYF. The CDR3 nucleotides are TGCGCCAGCAGCTTGGAAGCGGGGGGCACAGATACGCAGTATTTT. Using reference TRBV5-1 and TRBJ2-3 for the parts outside the CDR3, the full variable domain is KAGVTQTPRYLIKTRGQQVTLSCSPISGHRSVSWYQQTPGQGLQFLFEYFSETQRNKGNFPGRFSGRQFSNSRSEMNVSTLELGDSALYLCASSLEAGGTDTQYFGPGTRLTVL.

The gene calls are TRBV4-2 and TRBJ2-7; D perhaps matches TRBD2 (6 bases). Trimming removed 2 bases from V and 7 bases from J, with 21 bases in between. This CDR3 spans 16 amino acids. Germline CDR1 LGHNA, CDR2 YNFKEQ. CDR3 DNA sequence: TGTGCCAGCAGCCAAAAAGGTCGGGGGACTCTTGGGGAGCAGTACTTC. Protein product: CASSQKGRGTLGEQYF.

The chain couples TRBV2 to TRBJ1-6; 11 bases are a match to TRBD1. Germline trimming cut 7 bases from V and 11 bases from J; bases unmatched to any gene: 13. The CDR3 has 16 residues. CDR1 and CDR2 (germline): SNHLY, FYNNEI. CDR3 sequence (DNA): TGTGCCAGCAACCCGGGACAGGGGGTCGCGGGGGCACCCCTCCACTTT. As protein: CASNPGQGVAGAPLHF.

This clone appeared a single time. CDR3 residues: CASSHSKEDGRYGYTF. The CDR3 coding sequence is TGTGCCAGCAGCCATTCCAAGGAGGACGGGCGGTATGGCTACACCTTC. The chain uses TRBV4-2 and TRBJ1-2; D ambiguous. The V gene's germline CDR1 is LGHNA and CDR2 YNFKEQ. CDR3 length: 16 residues. Trimming stripped 3 bases from V and 5 bases from J, with 19 bases between.

The chain employs TRBV27 and TRBJ1-4; 10 bases match TRBD1. V gave up 4 bases and J gave up 7 bases; unmatched junction bases: 9. CDR1 is MNHEY, CDR2 SMNVEV, per germline (reference sequence). The CDR3 totals 16 residues. In DNA form, the CDR3 reads TGTGCCAGCAGTTCAGGCTGGGGGACAGGGGCTGAAAAACTGTTTTTT. Protein: CASSSGWGTGAEKLFF.

This clone was recorded only once. J is TRBJ1-5 and V is TRBV5-5; D unresolved. The germline gives CDR1 SGHKS, CDR2 YYEKEE (reference sequence). With 4 bases removed from V and 7 bases from J, the gap between germline ends came to 18 bases. The CDR3 covers 15 residues. The CDR3 DNA reads as TGTGCCAGCAGCCAAGGCGGGATCACTCGGCAGCCCCAGCATTTT. Protein product: CASSQGGITRQPQHF. Full variable domain (outside the CDR3, taken from reference TRBV5-5 and TRBJ1-5): DAGVTQSPTHLIKTRGQQVTLRCSPISGHKSVSWYQQVLGQGPQFIFQYYEKEERGRGNFPDRFSARQFPNYSSELNVNALLLGDSALYLCASSQGGITRQPQHFGDGTRLSIL.

The V gene is TRBV7-9, the J gene TRBJ1-6; 10 bases are shared with TRBD1. J lost 10 bases, V lost 8 bases, and 5 bases had no gene match. Germline CDR1 SEHNR, CDR2 FQNEAQ (reference sequence). The CDR3 runs to 13 residues. The CDR3 here is CASGGQGYSPLHF. The CDR3 bases are TGTGCCAGCGGGGGACAGGGGTACTCACCCCTCCACTTT. Full variable domain (remainder filled in from reference TRBV7-9 and TRBJ1-6): DTGVSQNPRHKITKRGQNVTFRCDPISEHNRLYWYRQTLGQGPEFLTYFQNEAQLEKSRLLSDRFSAERPKGSFSTLEIQRTEQGDSAMYLCASGGQGYSPLHFGNGTRLTVT.

The chain has TRBV11-3 and TRBJ2-1, with 12 bases that match TRBD2. CDR3 size: 15 residues. Germline CDR1 reads SGHNT; CDR2 reads YENEEA. V dropped 3 bases and J dropped 4; count of bases not matched to a gene: 1. CDR3 DNA sequence: TGTGCCAGCAGCTTGACTAGCGGGGGTTACAATGAGCAGTTCTTC. Amino acids: CASSLTSGGYNEQFF.

V gene TRBV19 combines with J gene TRBJ2-7, with D possibly being TRBD1 (5 bases). This CDR3 is built from 15 residues. V was pared by 8 bases and J by 0 bases, with 17 bases between. CDR1 is LNHDA, CDR2 SQIVND, per germline (reference sequence). This CDR3 is CASGPGRGSSYEQYF. CDR3 sequence (DNA): TGTGCCAGTGGACCCGGAAGGGGAAGCTCCTACGAGCAGTACTTC. Full variable domain (remainder filled in from reference TRBV19 and TRBJ2-7): DGGITQSPKYLFRKEGQNVTLSCEQNLNHDAMYWYRQDPGQGLRLIYYSQIVNDFQKGDIAEGYSVSREKKESFPLTVTSAQKNPTAFYLCASGPGRGSSYEQYFGPGTRLTVT.

For the CDR3, the DNA is TGCAGTGCTAGTTGGGGAGGGCGCAATCAGCCCCAGCATTTT. Its protein is CSASWGGRNQPQHF. The chain uses TRBV20-1 and TRBJ1-5; D ambiguous. The CDR3 runs 14 residues. Germline V gene lookup returns CDR1 DFQATT and CDR2 SNEGSKA (reference sequence). V lost 3 bases, J lost 2 bases, and 11 bases lay in between.

The chain has TRBV6-6 and TRBJ2-3, with a weak D call TRBD2 (5 bases). The V gene's germline CDR1 is MNHNY and CDR2 SVGAGI (reference sequence). The CDR3 is 12 amino acids. Trimming cost V 10 bases and J 3 bases, with 11 bases left between them. CDR3 nucleotide sequence: TGTGCCACCTACCGGGGAACAGATACGCAGTATTTT. Its translation is CATYRGTDTQYF.

This clone came up once. This chain uses TRBV9 with TRBJ2-4; 16 nucleotides align to TRBD2. V shed 3 bases and J 3 bases; nucleotides not matched to a gene: 15. Germline CDR1 and CDR2: SGDLS and YYNGEE. The CDR3 totals 21 residues. The CDR3 sequence: CASSGTPGLAGGSDYKNIQYF. CDR3 coding DNA: TGTGCCAGCAGCGGCACTCCGGGACTAGCGGGAGGGTCCGACTACAAAAACATTCAGTACTTC.

The CDR3 DNA is TGTGCCAGCAGCTTAGAAGTACAGGGTGAAGGCTACACCTTC. Its protein product is CASSLEVQGEGYTF. This rearrangement joins TRBV7-9 to TRBJ1-2, with a tentative D call TRBD1 (6 bases). Trimming removed 1 base from V and 8 bases from J, with 14 bases in between. In germline, CDR1 is SEHNR, CDR2 FQNEAQ (reference sequence). The length of the CDR3 is 14 residues.

The rearrangement joins TRBV12-5 to TRBJ1-4; 8 bases align to TRBD1. This CDR3 contains 18 residues. Trimming removed 0 bases from V and 4 bases from J; junction bases left unmatched: 10. Looked up from germline, CDR1 is LGHNT and CDR2 is FRNRAP. The CDR3 DNA sequence: TGTGCTAGTGGTTTGGTACAACCCGGACAGGGCCTTAATGAAAAACTGTTTTTT. Translating gives CASGLVQPGQGLNEKLFF. Based on the CDR3 plus reference TRBV12-5 and TRBJ1-4, the full variable domain is DARVTQTPRHKVTEMGQEVTMRCQPILGHNTVFWYRQTMMQGLELLAYFRNRAPLDDSGMPKDRFSAEMPDATLATLKIQPSEPRDSAVYFCASGLVQPGQGLNEKLFFGSGTQLSVL.

The rearrangement joins TRBV27 to TRBJ1-5; the match to TRBD1 covers 7 bases. Germline loops: CDR1 MNHEY, CDR2 SMNVEV (reference sequence). V lost 5 bases to trimming and J lost 0 bases; unmatched junction nucleotides: 7. The CDR3 has 16 amino acids. The CDR3 DNA reads TGTGCCAGCAGTGAGGACAGGAGATATAGCAATCAGCCCCAGCATTTT. Amino acids: CASSEDRRYSNQPQHF.

The chain recombines TRBV5-1 with TRBJ2-2; possibly TRBD1 for D (6 bases). The CDR3 is 15 amino acids. Trimming stripped 0 bases from V and 4 bases from J, with 10 bases between. From germline, CDR1 is SGHRS and CDR2 YFSETQ. The CDR3 sequence is CASSLARGGTGELFF. CDR3 bases: TGCGCCAGCAGCTTGGCCAGGGGTGGCACCGGGGAGCTGTTTTTT.

DNA for the CDR3: TGTGCCACCAGTGGTTTACAGGGTGAAGCTTTCTTT. Its translation is CATSGLQGEAFF. The chain combines TRBV24-1 with TRBJ1-1; D perhaps matches TRBD1 (6 bases). V dropped 5 bases and J dropped 7 bases, with 10 bases sitting between them. This CDR3 spans 12 amino acids. Germline lookup yields CDR1 KGHDR and CDR2 SFDVKD.

This clone was detected only a few times. The chain couples TRBV2 to TRBJ1-2; TRBD1 might be the D (5 bases). In germline, CDR1 is SNHLY, CDR2 FYNNEI. V lost 4 bases and J 4 bases, leaving 16 bases between the germline ends. The CDR3 extends over 15 amino acids. CDR3: CASSGSGRTTYGYTF. The DNA for the CDR3 is TGTGCCAGCAGTGGGTCCGGCAGGACAACCTATGGCTACACCTTC.